This passage covers 21 T cell receptor beta chains from one sample sequenced in a study of CD8 T cells in Susac syndrome (dated by TCRdb to 2018 to 2020). Library preparation was by the immunoSEQ multiplex PCR assay. RNA was extracted using the RNeasy kit, and about 0.5 to 1 ug of the RNA was reverse transcribed with random hexamers. The public reads were run again by TCRdb, first through fastp at Q25 and then through MiXCR, and only productive beta chains were kept. CDR3 protein duplicates are merged, each entry listing the most common genes and DNA. The sample table shows around 200,000 distinct CDR3 sequences, and 90% to 97% are seen once. Of the sample, more than 0.08% falls within the top ten clones. Sample: CD4+ T cells from PBMCs. The source is a human donor with Susac syndrome.

The chain employs TRBV5-1 and TRBJ2-1; D is perhaps TRBD1 (6 bases). Germline CDR1 reads SGHRS; CDR2 reads YFSETQ. This CDR3 has 13 amino acids. V gave up 1 base and J gave up 8 bases, with 10 bases separating them. The CDR3 spells CASSLNAGDEQFF. In DNA form, the CDR3 reads TGCGCCAGCAGCTTGAATGCAGGGGATGAGCAGTTCTTC.

The chain links TRBV11-2 to TRBJ2-7, with D possibly TRBD1 on 6 matching bases. Trimming took 6 bases from V and 2 from J, leaving 23 bases between them. Germline CDR1 is SGHAT and CDR2 is FQNNGV. There are 17 residues in the CDR3. CDR3: CASSSFLVDRRPYEQYF. The CDR3 coding sequence is TGTGCCAGCAGTTCCTTCCTGGTAGACAGGAGACCCTACGAGCAGTACTTC.

This clonotype was observed a single time. V usage is TRBV4-2 and J usage is TRBJ2-3; 7 positions match TRBD2. J was trimmed by 1 base and V by 3 bases; bases with no gene match: 4. The CDR3 is made up of 15 amino acids. In germline, CDR1 is LGHNA, CDR2 YNFKEQ. The CDR3 DNA sequence: TGTGCCAGCAGCCAGGCGGGGGAACGCACAGATACGCAGTATTTT. Translating gives CASSQAGERTDTQYF.

The CDR3 bases are TGCGCCAGCAGCTCCTCCGGGACAGGGGCCGGCCAAGAGACCCAGTACTTC. Translation gives CASSSSGTGAGQETQYF. The rearrangement joins TRBV5-1 to TRBJ2-5; 10 bases are a match to TRBD1. Trimming at V came to 3 bases and at J to 1 base, leaving 9 bases not matched to a gene. CDR1 and CDR2 from the germline V gene are SGHRS and YFSETQ. The CDR3 runs 17 residues.

The chain recombines TRBV19 with TRBJ2-6; 9 bases map to TRBD1. The length of the CDR3 is 20 residues. With V trimmed by 7 bases and J by 2 bases, 18 bases remained unmatched. Germline-derived CDR1 and CDR2 are LNHDA and SQIVND (reference sequence). The CDR3 region has the DNA TGTGCCAGTACCGACGGAACAGGGGGCGCGATAAAGGCTGGGGCCAACGTCCTGACTTTC. The encoded protein is CASTDGTGGAIKAGANVLTF.

The chain has TRBV6-5 and TRBJ1-1; D is uncertain. Germline V CDR1 and CDR2: MNHEY, SVGAGI. This CDR3 has 15 amino acids. V lost 2 bases and J 1 base, leaving 11 bases between the germline ends. The CDR3 loop reads CASSYEKAGNTEAFF. CDR3 nucleotide sequence: TGTGCCAGCAGTTACGAAAAGGCCGGGAACACTGAAGCTTTCTTT.

V gene TRBV3-1 combines with J gene TRBJ1-6; D possibly corresponds to TRBD1 (6 bases). Germline V gene sequence: CDR1 LGHDT, CDR2 YNNKEL (reference sequence). The CDR3 is 15 residues long. V was cut by 4 bases and J by 8 bases, with 15 bases left in between. DNA for the CDR3: TGTGCCAGCAGCCCCCCTAGGGGGAGATATTCACCCCTCCACTTT. Translated, it gives CASSPPRGRYSPLHF.

The chain's CDR3 is CSARVASGGALVTQYF. CDR3 nucleotide sequence: TGCAGTGCTAGAGTGGCTAGCGGGGGGGCTTTGGTGACCCAGTACTTC. The V gene is TRBV20-1, the J gene TRBJ2-5; 12 bases line up with TRBD2. V lost 1 base, J lost 7 bases, and 10 bases stayed unmatched. The CDR3 spans 16 residues. The germline V gene encodes CDR1 DFQATT and CDR2 SNEGSKA (reference sequence).

The chain links TRBV9 to TRBJ2-5; 10 bases are a match to TRBD2. J was trimmed by 1 base and V by 3 bases; bases with no gene match: 3. The CDR3 is 15 amino acids. Germline V gives CDR1 SGDLS, CDR2 YYNGEE. The CDR3 protein is CASSARLAGQETQYF. The CDR3 DNA reads TGTGCCAGCAGCGCCCGACTAGCGGGCCAAGAGACCCAGTACTTC.

V usage is TRBV5-1 and J usage is TRBJ2-3; D remains ambiguous. Germline loops: CDR1 SGHRS, CDR2 YFSETQ. Deletions cut 2 bases from V and 2 bases from J, with 21 bases between. This CDR3 has 18 amino acids. The CDR3 coding sequence is TGCGCCAGCAGCTTCACACCCCCAGTGAGCGCGGCCACAGATACGCAGTATTTT. Protein sequence: CASSFTPPVSAATDTQYF.

This chain uses TRBV3-1 with TRBJ1-1; possible D gene TRBD1, 5 bases. The CDR3 covers 14 residues. CDR1 is LGHDT, CDR2 YNNKEL, per germline (reference sequence). Between the trimmed V and J ends, which lost 1 base and 2 bases, there was a span of 8 bases. CDR3 residues: CASSQGTFNTEAFF. CDR3 bases: TGTGCCAGCAGCCAAGGGACATTTAACACTGAAGCTTTCTTT.

The rearrangement links TRBV30 to TRBJ2-1; D might be TRBD2 (5 bases). The germline gives CDR1 GTSNPN, CDR2 SVGIG (reference sequence). V was clipped by 0 bases and J by 9 bases, with 21 bases between them. This CDR3 comprises 16 residues. The CDR3 region has the DNA TGTGCCTGGAGTGTGAGGGAAATTTACCCCTGGGGTGAGCAGTTCTTC. Amino acids: CAWSVREIYPWGEQFF.

The chain carries TRBV6-6 and TRBJ2-7; 7 positions match TRBD1. Germline values: CDR1 MNHNY, CDR2 SVGAGI (reference sequence). V gave up 6 bases and J gave up 3 bases; unmatched junction bases: 14. The CDR3 consists of 16 residues. The CDR3 here is CASSFPSGQRRYEQYF. CDR3 coding DNA: TGTGCCAGCAGCTTTCCCTCGGGACAGCGTCGCTACGAGCAGTACTTC.

This chain connects TRBV7-2 to TRBJ2-1; 9 bases match TRBD2. The CDR3 is made up of 15 amino acids. Unmatched junction bases numbered 1, after V lost 3 bases and J lost 1 base. CDR1 and CDR2 (germline): SGHTA, FQGNSA. The CDR3, as DNA: TGTGCCAGCAGCTTTAGCGGGGGTTCCTACAATGAGCAGTTCTTC. It specifies CASSFSGGSYNEQFF.

The chain uses TRBV7-2 and TRBJ1-2; 9 nucleotides align to TRBD1. The CDR3 contains 18 residues. Per the germline V gene, CDR1 is SGHTA and CDR2 is FQGNSA. With V trimmed by 8 bases and J by 5 bases, 21 bases remained unmatched. CDR3 residues: CASHPPGTGFPPRYGYTF. The CDR3 nucleotides read TGTGCCAGCCACCCCCCCGGGACAGGGTTTCCCCCCCGTTATGGCTACACCTTC.

V gene TRBV19 combines with J gene TRBJ2-3; D is perhaps TRBD2 (7 bases). The CDR3 covers 17 residues. The V and J ends lost 10 bases and 3 bases respectively, with 26 bases between them. CDR1 and CDR2 from the germline V gene are LNHDA and SQIVND (reference sequence). CDR3 sequence: CATNRARGAGVTDTQYF. The CDR3, as DNA: TGTGCCACCAACCGCGCTCGGGGGGCCGGCGTGACAGATACGCAGTATTTT.

The gene calls are TRBV12-3 or TRBV12-4 and TRBJ1-5, with D perhaps matching TRBD1 (5 bases). The CDR3 runs to 17 residues. Deletions cut 5 bases from V and 4 bases from J, with 21 bases between. The CDR3 spells CASSTGVGTDLNQPQHF. The CDR3 DNA sequence: TGTGCCAGCAGTACGGGGGTGGGGACGGACCTTAATCAGCCCCAGCATTTT.

The rearrangement joins TRBV5-6 to TRBJ1-2; D is undetermined. Germline V gives CDR1 SGHDT, CDR2 YYEEEE. The CDR3 has 14 residues. The V gene lost 0 bases and the J gene lost 2 bases, with 8 bases spanning the gap. The CDR3 spells CASSLAGRNYGYTF. CDR3 DNA sequence: TGTGCCAGCAGCTTGGCCGGACGGAACTATGGCTACACCTTC.

The CDR3 loop is CSVVDRGGRAQYF. In DNA form, the CDR3 reads TGCAGCGTCGTCGACAGGGGTGGCAGGGCCCAGTACTTC. The chain combines TRBV29-1 with TRBJ2-5; TRBD1 agrees at 8 bases. The V and J ends lost 6 bases and 9 bases, in that order; junction bases with no gene match: 12. The CDR3 is 13 residues long. Germline CDR1 and CDR2: SQVTM and ANQGSEA. Full variable domain (rest looked up from reference TRBV29-1 and TRBJ2-5): SAVISQKPSRDICQRGTSLTIQCQVDSQVTMMFWYRQQPGQSLTLIATANQGSEATYESGFVIDKFPISRPNLTFSTLTVSNMSPEDSSIYLCSVVDRGGRAQYFGPGTRLLVL.

The chain recombines TRBV19 with TRBJ2-5; 12 bases are a match to TRBD2. The germline V gene has CDR1 LNHDA and CDR2 SQIVND (reference sequence). The trim removed 6 bases at V and 7 bases at J, leaving 6 bases unmatched. This CDR3 comprises 14 residues. DNA of the CDR3: TGTGCCAGTAGGACTAGCGGGGGCCCCTGGACCCAGTACTTC. Its translation: CASRTSGGPWTQYF.

The chain couples TRBV24-1 to TRBJ2-3, with 8 bases matching TRBD1. The germline gives CDR1 KGHDR, CDR2 SFDVKD. The CDR3 extends over 12 amino acids. Losses at the gene ends were 7 bases for V and 4 bases for J; bases not matched to a gene: 0. CDR3 amino acids: CATRTGADTQYF. CDR3 DNA: TGTGCCACCAGGACAGGGGCAGATACGCAGTATTTT.